The 15 T cell receptor beta chains below were found in one sample sequenced in a study of naive and memory T cell subsets (dated by TCRdb to about 2017). Findings and caveats that apply to the study as a whole: A few larger clonotypes were found in naive repertoires, especially CD8, and these larger clonotypes were possibly memory cells re-expressing CD45RA.

These receptors have no identified antigens. The library was made by UMI-ligation and nested PCR. The instrument was an Illumina MiSeq. The beta constant-region primer was an equimolar mix of two oligonucleotides covering both TRBC1 and TRBC2. Four rounds of PCR were used to amplify ligated cDNA, with nested alpha and beta constant-region primers being used together with the SP2 primer. Starting from the raw public reads, TCRdb applied fastp trimming at Q25, assembled clones with MiXCR and retained in-frame beta chains. Each entry is one CDR3 protein sequence, shown with its most common DNA and genes. The sample table holds around 140,000 distinct CDR3 sequences, of which approximately 22% were seen once. The ten largest clones capture 0.11% of the sample. The sequenced sample was naive CD4+ T cells from blood. Sample cell subset or site, as interpreted from the label and publication: naive T cells, CD45RA high CD27+. Receptor source: a human donor in good health.

In its sample, this clonotype was seen a few times. The V call is TRBV4-1, the J call TRBJ2-7; possible D gene TRBD1, 5 bases. There are 15 residues in the CDR3. Trimming stripped 0 bases from V and 2 bases from J, with 11 bases between. The germline V gene encodes CDR1 MGHRA and CDR2 YSYEKL. For the CDR3, the DNA is TGCGCCAGCAGCCAAGATAGGGGCCGCGCCTACGAGCAGTACTTC. Translation: CASSQDRGRAYEQYF.

This chain uses TRBV14 with TRBJ2-3, with 13 bases that match TRBD2. Germline-derived CDR1 and CDR2 are SGHDN and FVKESK. The CDR3 is 16 residues long. Trimming took 5 bases from V and 8 from J; bases not matched to a gene: 10. Here the CDR3 DNA reads TGTGCCAGCAGCAAACTAGCGGGAGGGCCACAGAGTACGCAGTATTTT. It specifies CASSKLAGGPQSTQYF.

This clonotype was found a few times. The genes are TRBV27 and TRBJ1-5; 9 bases map to TRBD1. CDR3 length: 13 amino acids. Germline V gene lookup returns CDR1 MNHEY and CDR2 SMNVEV (reference sequence). The V gene end was trimmed by 8 bases and the J gene end by 7 bases; junction bases not matched to a gene: 6. CDR3 nucleotide sequence: TGTGCCAGCGGGGACAGGGAGGGGCAGCCCCAGCATTTT. The encoded protein is CASGDREGQPQHF.

A few counts support this clonotype. The chain has TRBV6-5 and TRBJ2-1; D is ambiguous. Trimming cost V 4 bases and J 9 bases, with 13 bases left between them. Germline assignment: CDR1 MNHEY and CDR2 SVGAGI. The CDR3 is 13 residues long. CDR3 protein: CASSWVGPAEQFF. The CDR3 nucleotides read TGTGCCAGCAGTTGGGTCGGGCCTGCTGAGCAGTTCTTC.

The V call is TRBV11-2, the J call TRBJ2-1; 9 nucleotides line up with TRBD2. With V trimmed by 2 bases and J by 4 bases, 3 bases remained unmatched. CDR1 SGHAT and CDR2 FQNNGV come from the germline V gene. The CDR3 is made up of 15 amino acids. CDR3 DNA sequence: TGTGCCAGCAGCTTAAGAGCGGGAGGATACAATGAGCAGTTCTTC. This translates into CASSLRAGGYNEQFF.

This clonotype was detected only a few times. The chain links TRBV6-2 or TRBV6-3 to TRBJ2-7; tentatively, D is TRBD1 or TRBD2 (5 bases each). V lost 7 bases and J lost 5, with 24 bases in between. CDR3 length equals 16 residues. From germline, CDR1 is MNHEY and CDR2 SVGEGT. The CDR3 DNA sequence: TGTGCCAGCAACAACCCGGGAAGGGACCCTACGCACGAGCAGTACTTC. Translating it yields CASNNPGRDPTHEQYF.

This clonotype has just a few counts. The chain uses TRBV5-1 and TRBJ1-2; D is ambiguous. Trimming cost V 6 bases and J 4 bases, with 16 bases left between them. This CDR3 region has 14 residues. Germline V gene sequence: CDR1 SGHRS, CDR2 YFSETQ. The CDR3 DNA is TGCGCCAGCACTCGAGGCGAGCGGCCCTATGGCTACACCTTC. Protein: CASTRGERPYGYTF.

The V call is TRBV10-2, the J call TRBJ2-5; D not resolved. Germline V lookup: CDR1 WSHSY, CDR2 SAAADI. V was pared by 8 bases and J by 0 bases, with 10 bases between. The CDR3 spans 13 residues. CDR3 in amino acids: CASSLVNQETQYF. Here the CDR3 DNA reads TGCGCCAGCTCCTTAGTGAACCAAGAGACCCAGTACTTC.

This clonotype appeared a few times. The V call is TRBV6-5, the J call TRBJ1-6; D gene ambiguous. This CDR3 comprises 18 residues. CDR1 MNHEY and CDR2 SVGAGI come from the germline V gene. V dropped 0 bases and J dropped 0 bases, with 12 bases sitting between them. This chain's CDR3 is CASSYSLGGSSYNSPLHF. The CDR3 region has the DNA TGTGCCAGCAGTTACTCTCTCGGCGGTAGCTCCTATAATTCACCCCTCCACTTT.

The chain employs TRBV4-1 and TRBJ2-3, with 14 bases that match TRBD2. The trim removed 0 bases at V and 6 bases at J, leaving 5 bases unmatched. This CDR3 region has 17 residues. Germline V gene data show CDR1 as MGHRA and CDR2 as YSYEKL. This chain's CDR3 is CASSQEGTSGRSDTQYF. CDR3 sequence (DNA): TGCGCCAGCAGCCAAGAGGGGACTAGCGGGAGATCGGATACGCAGTATTTT.

The chain recombines TRBV20-1 with TRBJ2-1; 11 bases line up with TRBD2. Germline lookup yields CDR1 DFQATT and CDR2 SNEGSKA (reference sequence). With 5 bases clipped from V and 9 bases from J, the junction kept 12 bases outside the gene matches. The CDR3 spans 15 residues. CDR3 amino acids: CSAPSSGGVFGEQFF. In DNA form, the CDR3 reads TGCAGTGCTCCTAGTAGCGGGGGGGTTTTCGGTGAGCAGTTCTTC.

The V and J genes are TRBV12-3 or TRBV12-4 and TRBJ2-3; the match to TRBD1 covers 8 bases. With 4 bases clipped from V and 10 bases from J, the junction kept 13 bases outside the gene matches. The CDR3 runs to 15 residues. The CDR3 here is CASSSPGQAFTAQYF. The DNA for the CDR3 is TGTGCCAGCAGTTCTCCGGGACAGGCTTTTACGGCGCAGTATTTT.

This clonotype was counted only a few times. This rearrangement joins TRBV20-1 to TRBJ2-1, with TRBD2 identical over 11 bases. Germline values: CDR1 DFQATT, CDR2 SNEGSKA (reference sequence). This CDR3 is 19 amino acids long. The V gene end was trimmed by 5 bases and the J gene end by 5 bases; junction bases not matched to a gene: 20. This CDR3 is CSAALAGGVSAFQDNEQFF. In DNA, the CDR3 is TGCAGTGCTGCCCTAGCGGGAGGCGTGTCTGCTTTCCAGGACAATGAGCAGTTCTTC.

This chain uses TRBV7-2 with TRBJ1-5; D gene ambiguous. The germline gives CDR1 SGHTA, CDR2 FQGNSA. The CDR3 length is 13 residues. Deletions cut 3 bases from V and 0 bases from J, with 3 bases between. CDR3 sequence: CASSFYSNQPQHF. The CDR3 DNA reads as TGTGCCAGCAGCTTCTATAGCAATCAGCCCCAGCATTTT.

Only a few counts were recorded for this clonotype. V is TRBV7-2 and J is TRBJ2-1; tentatively, D is TRBD2 (6 bases). This CDR3 is 16 amino acids long. V was clipped by 0 bases and J by 6 bases, with 15 bases between them. Germline V gene sequence: CDR1 SGHTA, CDR2 FQGNSA. Here the CDR3 reads CASSLAGTGGPNEQFF. In DNA form, the CDR3 reads TGTGCCAGCAGCTTAGCGGGGACTGGAGGGCCCAATGAGCAGTTCTTC.